A selection of T cell receptor beta chains follows, all from one sample in a study of chemoradiotherapy in HPV16-positive cancers. Clones were read by immunoSEQ multiplex PCR, and TCRdb kept only the in-frame ones, dropping some. The table lists nearly 35,000 clones, around 93% of them singletons. The material sequenced was blood, taken from a patient who underwent chemoradiotherapy. These receptors were obtained from a human donor with HPV-associated anogenital cancer. The CDR3 runs from the conserved cysteine through the conserved F or W. Each record gives: clone size, D gene, J gene, V gene, CDR3 protein, CDR3 DNA. A D gene is named only where the DNA matches it firmly. Size tells how often a clone was seen (once, few, many) or the class of an expanded clone, and some rows leave it out.

.,.,TRBJ2-7,TRBV4-3,CASSQSPQDSSYEQYF,TGCGCCAGCAGCCAGTCTCCACAGGACAGCTCCTACGAGCAGTACTTC
.,.,TRBJ2-4,TRBV2,CASSVEGLAKNIQYF,TGTGCCAGCAGTGTTGAGGGCCTAGCCAAAAACATTCAGTACTTC
few,TRBD1,TRBJ1-1,TRBV6-1,CASNTGGGRNTEAFF,TGTGCCAGCAACACAGGGGGCGGACGGAACACTGAAGCTTTCTTT
.,.,TRBJ2-5,TRBV9,CASSHPLAGGVKETQYF,TGTGCCAGCAGCCACCCCCTGGCAGGGGGGGTAAAAGAGACCCAGTACTTC
.,TRBD2,TRBJ2-3,TRBV6-1,CASSRLAGGTDTQYF,TGTGCCAGCAGTAGACTAGCGGGCGGGACAGATACGCAGTATTTT
.,.,TRBJ1-2,TRBV19,CASSISLNGGNGYTF,TGTGCCAGTAGTATAAGTCTCAACGGAGGAAATGGCTACACCTTC
.,TRBD1,TRBJ2-3,TRBV4-1,CASSPGQGAFGDTQYF,TGCGCCAGCAGCCCGGGACAGGGGGCTTTCGGAGATACGCAGTATTTT
.,TRBD1,TRBJ1-3,TRBV7-2,CASSPGQGTYSGNTIYF,TGTGCCAGCAGCCCCGGACAGGGGACCTACTCTGGAAACACCATATATTTT
.,.,TRBJ2-3,TRBV18,CASSPGPESTDTQYF,TGTGCCAGCTCACCCGGGCCAGAGAGCACAGATACGCAGTATTTT
.,TRBD2,TRBJ2-5,TRBV6-6,CASSYRTSGETQYF,TGTGCCAGCAGTTACCGGACTAGCGGGGAGACCCAGTACTTC
.,.,TRBJ1-3,TRBV7-2,CASSLRTGGDTIYF,TGTGCCAGCAGCTTGCGGACGGGAGGGGACACCATATATTTT
.,TRBD1,TRBJ1-2,TRBV5-1,CASSFPGGDYGYTF,TGCGCCAGCAGCTTCCCAGGGGGGGACTATGGCTACACCTTC
.,.,TRBJ1-1,TRBV14,CASSYNRAGEAFF,TGTGCCAGCAGTTACAACAGGGCCGGCGAAGCTTTCTTT
.,.,TRBJ1-5,TRBV18,CASSPDTGGRPQHF,TGTGCCAGCTCACCAGACACGGGCGGGCGTCCCCAGCATTTT
.,.,TRBJ2-7,TRBV2,CASRKEGHMSSYEQYF,TGTGCCAGCAGGAAAGAGGGACACATGAGCTCCTACGAGCAGTACTTC
.,.,TRBJ2-7,TRBV11-2,CASSPEDGYEQYF,TGTGCCAGCAGCCCCGAGGACGGCTACGAGCAGTACTTC
.,.,TRBJ1-6,TRBV6-5,CASSYTGGRNSPLHF,TGTGCCAGCAGTTATACTGGGGGCAGGAATTCACCCCTCCACTTT
once,.,TRBJ2-1,TRBV5-4,CASTLGGRGGSSYNEQFF,TGTGCCAGCACCCTAGGGGGCAGGGGCGGGAGCTCCTACAATGAGCAGTTCTTC
.,TRBD1,TRBJ1-4,TRBV19,CASSVYLQGITNEKLFF,TGTGCCAGTAGTGTTTACTTACAGGGGATAACTAATGAAAAACTGTTTTTT
.,TRBD1,TRBJ2-6,TRBV7-9,CASSRDRYLTGANVLTF,TGTGCCAGCAGCCGGGACAGATATCTCACTGGGGCCAACGTCCTGACTTTC
.,.,TRBJ1-2,TRBV29-1,CSVEAIGYYGYTF,TGCAGCGTTGAAGCGATAGGGTACTATGGCTACACCTTC
.,.,TRBJ2-5,TRBV7-6,CASSLTVEETQYF,TGTGCCAGCAGCCTCACGGTGGAGGAGACCCAGTACTTC
.,.,TRBJ1-1,TRBV21-1,CASSNNGQGADKRPKAFF,TGTGCCAGCAGCAATAATGGACAGGGGGCTGATAAGCGACCCAAAGCTTTCTTT
.,.,TRBJ2-3,TRBV29-1,CSVEGESTDTQYF,TGCAGCGTTGAAGGTGAAAGCACAGATACGCAGTATTTT
.,TRBD1,TRBJ1-2,TRBV18,CASSPLSDRGGGYTF,TGTGCCAGCTCACCTCTATCGGACAGGGGCGGAGGCTACACCTTC
.,TRBD2,TRBJ2-3,TRBV19,CASSMRRTSVQDTQYF,TGTGCCAGTAGCATGCGCCGGACTAGCGTTCAAGATACGCAGTATTTT
.,.,TRBJ1-2,TRBV7-9,CASSFYGYTF,TGTGCCAGCAGCTTTTATGGCTACACCTTC
.,.,TRBJ1-6,TRBV27,CASSPRRQLYNSPLHF,TGTGCCAGCAGTCCACGCCGACAGCTTTATAATTCACCCCTCCACTTT